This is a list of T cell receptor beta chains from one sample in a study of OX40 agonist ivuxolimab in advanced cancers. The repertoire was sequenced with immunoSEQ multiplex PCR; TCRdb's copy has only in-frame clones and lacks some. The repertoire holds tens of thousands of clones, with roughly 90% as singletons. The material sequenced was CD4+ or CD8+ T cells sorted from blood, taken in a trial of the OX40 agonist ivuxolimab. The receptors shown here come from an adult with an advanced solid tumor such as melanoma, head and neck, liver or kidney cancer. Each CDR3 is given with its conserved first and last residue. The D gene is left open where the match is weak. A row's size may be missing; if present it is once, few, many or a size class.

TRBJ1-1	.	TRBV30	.	TGTGCCTTACCCCGATCCGCTTTCGAAGCTTTCTTT	CALPRSAFEAFF
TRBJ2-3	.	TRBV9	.	TGTGCCAGCAGCCGCGGTGGTACCGACACAGATACGCAGTATTTT	CASSRGGTDTDTQYF
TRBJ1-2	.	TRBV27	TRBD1	TGTGCCAGCAGTCTACAGGGGGCTAACTATGGCTACACCTTC	CASSLQGANYGYTF
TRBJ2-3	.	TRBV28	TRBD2	TGTGCCAGCACTGGCGGGAGTATTCGGACAGATACGCAGTATTTT	CASTGGSIRTDTQYF
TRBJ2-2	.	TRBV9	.	TGTGCCAGCAGCGTAGCAGGAAACACCGGGGAGCTGTTTTTT	CASSVAGNTGELFF
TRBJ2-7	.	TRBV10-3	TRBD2	TGTGCCATCAGTGGTTCCACTAGCGGGCCCTCCTACGAGCAGTACTTC	CAISGSTSGPSYEQYF
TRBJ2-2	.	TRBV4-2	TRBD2	TGTGCCAGCAGCCAAGAGGGACTAGCGGGAGGGAGTACCGGGGAGCTGTTTTTT	CASSQEGLAGGSTGELFF
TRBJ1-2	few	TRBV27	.	TGTGCCAGCAGTCCCGGGCAGGGCCCTTCCTATGGCTACACCTTC	CASSPGQGPSYGYTF
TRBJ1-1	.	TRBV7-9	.	TGTGCCAGCAGCCCCAGGGCGACGAACACTGAAGCTTTCTTT	CASSPRATNTEAFF
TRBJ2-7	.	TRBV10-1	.	TGCGCCAGCAGTGACAGGGAGGGGGGCGAGCAGTACTTC	CASSDREGGEQYF
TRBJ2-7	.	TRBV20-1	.	TGCAGTGCAGGGTCCCCCGAGCAGTACTTC	CSAGSPEQYF
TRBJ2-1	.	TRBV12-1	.	TGTGCCAGCAGCTTTGTTTATCTGGGCCAGTGCTCCTACAATGAGCAGTTCTTC	CASSFVYLGQCSYNEQFF
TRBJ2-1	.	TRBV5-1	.	TGCGCCAGCAGCTGGCAGCCGGACAATGAGCAGTTCTTC	CASSWQPDNEQFF
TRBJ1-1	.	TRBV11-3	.	TGTGCCAGCAGCGCCGGACAGAACACTGAAGCTTTCTTT	CASSAGQNTEAFF
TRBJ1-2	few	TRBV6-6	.	TGTGCCAGCAGTCGCCCGCCTGGAGGCTACACCTTC	CASSRPPGGYTF
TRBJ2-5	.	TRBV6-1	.	TGTGCCAGCAGTGAAAGGTTGGGGGGGGCAGAGACCCAGTACTTC	CASSERLGGAETQYF
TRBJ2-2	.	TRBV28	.	TGTGCCAGCACGGGGACCGGGGAGCTGTTTTTT	CASTGTGELFF
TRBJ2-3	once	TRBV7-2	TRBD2	TGTGCCAGCAGCCTAGGACTAGCCCCCGCGGCGGGTACGCAGTATTTT	CASSLGLAPAAGTQYF
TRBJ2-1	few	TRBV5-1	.	TGCGCCAGCAGCGCCGGGCGGTACAATGAGCAGTTCTTC	CASSAGRYNEQFF
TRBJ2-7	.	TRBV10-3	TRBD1	TGTGCCATCAGTGGGGGACAGGGGGCCTACGAGCAGTACTTC	CAISGGQGAYEQYF
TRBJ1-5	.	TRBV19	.	TGTGCCAGTAGTACGGTGGGCCGCCAGCCCCAGCATTTT	CASSTVGRQPQHF
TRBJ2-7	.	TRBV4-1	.	TGCGCCAGCAGCCAAGAGGAGGGATATTACGAGCAGTACTTC	CASSQEEGYYEQYF
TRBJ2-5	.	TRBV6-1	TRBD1	TGTGCCAGCAGTGAAGCCAGGACAGGGAGGGAGACCCAGTACTTC	CASSEARTGRETQYF
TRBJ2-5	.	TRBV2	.	TGTGCCAGCAGTGGTTCCCGTGGGGAGACCCAGTACTTC	CASSGSRGETQYF
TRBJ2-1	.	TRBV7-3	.	TGTGCCAGCAGCTTAAACGGCAATGAGCAGTTCTTC	CASSLNGNEQFF
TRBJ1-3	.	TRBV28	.	TGTGCCAGCAGTCGACGGGACGGCTACTCTGGAAACACCATATATTTT	CASSRRDGYSGNTIYF
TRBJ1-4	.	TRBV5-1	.	TGCGCCAGCAGCTTCTTCCCGACGGGACTCGCAACTAATGAAAAACTGTTTTTT	CASSFFPTGLATNEKLFF
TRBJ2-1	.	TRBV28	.	TGTGCCAGCAGTACCCCGGGACCACCAGGGGAGCAGTTCTTC	CASSTPGPPGEQFF
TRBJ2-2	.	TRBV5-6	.	TGTGCCAGCAGCTTAGGTCCCATGAACACCGGGGAGCTGTTTTTT	CASSLGPMNTGELFF
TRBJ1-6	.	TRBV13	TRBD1	TGTGCCAGCAGCCCTGACAGGGCAGGATCACCCCTCCACTTT	CASSPDRAGSPLHF
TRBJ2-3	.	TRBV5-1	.	TGCGCCAGCAGCAAGACAGAGCTTAGCACAGATACGCAGTATTTT	CASSKTELSTDTQYF
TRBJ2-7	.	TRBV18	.	TGTGCCAGCTCTCTCCCGGGACACAGCTCCTACGAGCAGTACTTC	CASSLPGHSSYEQYF
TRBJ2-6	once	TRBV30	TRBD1	TGTGCCTGGATTAGGGACAGCTCTGGGGCCAACGTCCTGACTTTC	CAWIRDSSGANVLTF
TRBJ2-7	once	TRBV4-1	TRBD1	TGCGCCAGCAGCCAGACTCCGGGACAGGGCTTTGGGGAGCAGTACTTC	CASSQTPGQGFGEQYF
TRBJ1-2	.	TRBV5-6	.	TGTGCCAGCAGCTTGGACATACAAGCTGGCTACACCTTC	CASSLDIQAGYTF
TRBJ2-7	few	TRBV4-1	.	TGCGCCAGCAGCCAAGAGGGTATCCTCAAGGGCCACGAGCAGTACTTC	CASSQEGILKGHEQYF
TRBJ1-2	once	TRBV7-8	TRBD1	TGTGCCAGCAGCTTAGGGGCAGGGGGCTATGGCTACACCTTC	CASSLGAGGYGYTF
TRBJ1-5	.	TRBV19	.	TGTGCCAGTAGTGACCAGGACAGCAATCAGCCCCAGCATTTT	CASSDQDSNQPQHF
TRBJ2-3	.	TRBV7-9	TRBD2	TGTGCCAGCAGCTTATCTGGGACTAGCGGGATTGGGACGCAGTATTTT	CASSLSGTSGIGTQYF
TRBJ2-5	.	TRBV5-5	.	TGTGCCAGCAGCCGAGACAGGCAAGAGACCCAGTACTTC	CASSRDRQETQYF
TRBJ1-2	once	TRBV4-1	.	TGCGCCAGCAGCCAAGATGGGACCCCCTATGGCTACACCTTC	CASSQDGTPYGYTF
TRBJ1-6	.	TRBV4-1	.	TGCGCCAGCAGCCCCCAGGGAGGCTCCTATAATTCACCCCTCCACTTT	CASSPQGGSYNSPLHF
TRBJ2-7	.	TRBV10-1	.	TGCGCCAGCAGTCCCGGACAAAAACCCTACGAGCAGTACTTC	CASSPGQKPYEQYF
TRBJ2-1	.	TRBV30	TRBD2	TGTGCCTGGAGTATTTTAGCGGGAGGGGCGTATGAGCAGTTCTTC	CAWSILAGGAYEQFF
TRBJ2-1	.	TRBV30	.	TGTGCCTGGAGTGTAGTAGGTGAGCAGTTCTTC	CAWSVVGEQFF
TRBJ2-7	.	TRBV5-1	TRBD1	TGCGCCAGCAGCTTGTGGTCAACAGGGGGATCCTACGAGCAGTACTTC	CASSLWSTGGSYEQYF
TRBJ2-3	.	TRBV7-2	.	TGTGCCAGCAGTTCTACAGGAGATACGCAGTATTTT	CASSSTGDTQYF
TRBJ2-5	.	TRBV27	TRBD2	TGTGCCAGCTCCGGGGGGGAAGAGACCCAGTACTTC	CASSGGEETQYF
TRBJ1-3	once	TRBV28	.	TGTGCCAGCAGTTTATCCCAGACGGCGGTCTCTGGAAACACCATATATTTT	CASSLSQTAVSGNTIYF
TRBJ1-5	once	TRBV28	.	TGTGCCAGCAGTTTAGAGGGGGTTAGCAATCAGCCCCAGCATTTT	CASSLEGVSNQPQHF
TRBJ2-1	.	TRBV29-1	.	TGCAGCGTCTTTTCCGGGACCCGCCGGAATGAGCAGTTCTTC	CSVFSGTRRNEQFF